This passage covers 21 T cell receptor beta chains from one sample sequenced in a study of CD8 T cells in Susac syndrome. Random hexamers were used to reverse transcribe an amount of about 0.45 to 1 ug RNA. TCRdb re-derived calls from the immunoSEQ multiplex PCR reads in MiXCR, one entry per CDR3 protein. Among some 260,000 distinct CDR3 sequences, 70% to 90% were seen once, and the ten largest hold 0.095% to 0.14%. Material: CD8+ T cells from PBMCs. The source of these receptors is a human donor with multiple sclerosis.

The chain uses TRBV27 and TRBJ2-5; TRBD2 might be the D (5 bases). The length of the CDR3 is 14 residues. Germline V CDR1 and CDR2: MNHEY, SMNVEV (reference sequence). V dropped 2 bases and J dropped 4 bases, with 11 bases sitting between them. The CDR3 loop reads CASSLIGVRETQYF. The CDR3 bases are TGTGCCAGCAGTTTAATCGGGGTGAGAGAGACCCAGTACTTC.

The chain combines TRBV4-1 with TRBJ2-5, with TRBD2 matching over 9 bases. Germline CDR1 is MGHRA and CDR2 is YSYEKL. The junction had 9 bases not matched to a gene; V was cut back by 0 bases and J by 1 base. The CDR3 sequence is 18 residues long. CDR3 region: CASSQDQWREGVQETQYF. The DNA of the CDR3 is TGCGCCAGCAGCCAAGATCAGTGGCGGGAGGGGGTCCAAGAGACCCAGTACTTC.

For the CDR3, the DNA is TGTGCCACCACAGGGATTTGGGAGACCCAGTACTTC. Protein: CATTGIWETQYF. The genes are TRBV6-6 and TRBJ2-5; tentatively, D is TRBD1 (6 bases). Germline lookup yields CDR1 MNHNY and CDR2 SVGAGI (reference sequence). This CDR3 is 12 amino acids long. Trimming pared 10 bases from V and 5 bases from J, leaving 14 bases between.

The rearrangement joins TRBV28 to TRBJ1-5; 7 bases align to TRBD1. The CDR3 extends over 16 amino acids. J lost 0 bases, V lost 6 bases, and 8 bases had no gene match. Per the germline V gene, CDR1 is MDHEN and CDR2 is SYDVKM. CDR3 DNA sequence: TGTGCCAGCAGCCGGACAGGACACTATAGCAATCAGCCCCAGCATTTT. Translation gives CASSRTGHYSNQPQHF.

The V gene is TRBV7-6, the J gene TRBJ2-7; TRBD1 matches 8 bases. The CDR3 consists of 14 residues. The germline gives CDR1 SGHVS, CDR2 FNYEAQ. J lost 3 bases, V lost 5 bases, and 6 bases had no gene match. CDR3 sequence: CASSPTGTGYEQYF. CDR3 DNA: TGTGCCAGCAGCCCCACCGGGACAGGCTACGAGCAGTACTTC.

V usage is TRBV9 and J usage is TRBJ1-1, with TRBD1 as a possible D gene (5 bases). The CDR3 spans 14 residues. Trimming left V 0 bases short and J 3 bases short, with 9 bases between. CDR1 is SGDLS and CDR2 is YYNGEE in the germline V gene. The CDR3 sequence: CASSVALGDTEAFF. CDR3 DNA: TGTGCCAGCAGCGTAGCTTTAGGGGACACTGAAGCTTTCTTT.

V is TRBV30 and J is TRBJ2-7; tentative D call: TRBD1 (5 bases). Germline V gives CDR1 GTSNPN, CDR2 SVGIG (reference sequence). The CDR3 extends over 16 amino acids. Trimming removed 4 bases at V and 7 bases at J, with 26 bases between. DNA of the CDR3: TGTGCCTGGAACAGGAAAGTGGCCGCTTCCCCCTGGGAGCAGTACTTC. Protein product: CAWNRKVAASPWEQYF.

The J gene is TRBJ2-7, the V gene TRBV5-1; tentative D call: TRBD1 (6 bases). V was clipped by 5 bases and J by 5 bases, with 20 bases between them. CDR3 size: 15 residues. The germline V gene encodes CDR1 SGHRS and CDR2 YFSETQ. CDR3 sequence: CASSSDSRLLDEQYF. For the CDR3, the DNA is TGCGCCAGCAGTTCGGACAGCCGGCTCTTGGACGAGCAGTACTTC.

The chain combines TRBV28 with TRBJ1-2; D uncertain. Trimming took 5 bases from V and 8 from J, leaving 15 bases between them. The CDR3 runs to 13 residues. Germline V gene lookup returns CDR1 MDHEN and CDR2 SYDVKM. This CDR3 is CASSKASAWGYTF. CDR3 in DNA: TGTGCCAGCAGTAAAGCCTCCGCCTGGGGCTACACCTTC.

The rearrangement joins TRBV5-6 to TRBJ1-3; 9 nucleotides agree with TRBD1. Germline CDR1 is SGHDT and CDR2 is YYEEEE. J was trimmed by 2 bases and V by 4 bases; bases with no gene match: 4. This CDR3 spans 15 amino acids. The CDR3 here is CASSPGTGTGNTIYF. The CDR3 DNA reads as TGTGCCAGCAGCCCGGGGACAGGGACTGGAAACACCATATATTTT.

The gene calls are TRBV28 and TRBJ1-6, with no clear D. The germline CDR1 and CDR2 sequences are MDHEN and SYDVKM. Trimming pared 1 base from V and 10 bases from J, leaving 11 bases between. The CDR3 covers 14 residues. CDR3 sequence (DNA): TGTGCCAGCAGTTTATTGGGAGGTCGGTCACCCCTCCACTTT. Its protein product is CASSLLGGRSPLHF.

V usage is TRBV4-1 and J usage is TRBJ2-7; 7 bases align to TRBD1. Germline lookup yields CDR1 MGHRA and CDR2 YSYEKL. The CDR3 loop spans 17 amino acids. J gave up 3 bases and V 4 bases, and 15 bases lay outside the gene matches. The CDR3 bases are TGCGCCAGCAGCCTCGCCCCGGACAGGTCGGGGAACTACGAGCAGTACTTC. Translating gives CASSLAPDRSGNYEQYF.

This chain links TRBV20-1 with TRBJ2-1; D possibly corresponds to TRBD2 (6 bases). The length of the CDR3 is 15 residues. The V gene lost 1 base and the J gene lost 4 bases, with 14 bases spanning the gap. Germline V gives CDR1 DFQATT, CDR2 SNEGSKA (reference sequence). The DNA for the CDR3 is TGCAGTGCTAGAGCAACGGGAGTTTCATACAATGAGCAGTTCTTC. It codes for CSARATGVSYNEQFF.

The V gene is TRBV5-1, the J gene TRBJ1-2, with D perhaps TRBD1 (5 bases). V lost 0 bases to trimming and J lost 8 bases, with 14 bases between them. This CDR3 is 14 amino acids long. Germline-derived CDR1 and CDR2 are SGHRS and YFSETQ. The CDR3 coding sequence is TGCGCCAGCAGCTTGGCCGGTAAAGGGGAAGGCTACACCTTC. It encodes CASSLAGKGEGYTF.

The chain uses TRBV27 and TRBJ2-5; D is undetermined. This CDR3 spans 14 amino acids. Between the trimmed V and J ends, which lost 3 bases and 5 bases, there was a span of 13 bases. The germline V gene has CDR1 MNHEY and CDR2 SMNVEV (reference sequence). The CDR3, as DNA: TGTGCCAGCAGTTTTCGGCCTAGTGGTGAGACCCAGTACTTC. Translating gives CASSFRPSGETQYF.

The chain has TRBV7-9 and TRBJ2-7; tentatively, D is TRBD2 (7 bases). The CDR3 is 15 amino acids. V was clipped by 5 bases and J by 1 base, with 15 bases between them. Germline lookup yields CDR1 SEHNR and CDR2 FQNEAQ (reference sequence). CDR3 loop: CASSGGAGLSYEQYF. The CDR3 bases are TGTGCCAGCAGCGGGGGGGCAGGATTATCCTACGAGCAGTACTTC.

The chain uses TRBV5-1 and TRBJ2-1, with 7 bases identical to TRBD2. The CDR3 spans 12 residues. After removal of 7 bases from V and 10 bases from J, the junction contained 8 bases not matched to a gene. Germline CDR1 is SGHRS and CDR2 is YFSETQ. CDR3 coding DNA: TGCGCCAGCGGATTCCTCGGGGGGGAGCAGTTCTTC. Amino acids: CASGFLGGEQFF.

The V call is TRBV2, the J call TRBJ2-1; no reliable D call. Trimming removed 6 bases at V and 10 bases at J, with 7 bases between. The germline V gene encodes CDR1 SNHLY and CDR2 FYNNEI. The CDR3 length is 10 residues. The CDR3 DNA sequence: TGTGCCAGCAGGGGGTGGGAGCAGTTCTTC. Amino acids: CASRGWEQFF. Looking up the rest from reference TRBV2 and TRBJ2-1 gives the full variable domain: EPEVTQTPSHQVTQMGQEVILRCVPISNHLYFYWYRQILGQKVEFLVSFYNNEISEKSEIFDDQFSVERPDGSNFTLKIRSTKLEDSAMYFCASRGWEQFFGPGTRLTVL.

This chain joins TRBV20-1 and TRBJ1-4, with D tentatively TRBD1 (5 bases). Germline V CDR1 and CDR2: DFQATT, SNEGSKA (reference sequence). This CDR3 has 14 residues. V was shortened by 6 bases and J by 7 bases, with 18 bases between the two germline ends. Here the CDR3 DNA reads TGCAGTGCATACCGACAGAGAGATGGTGAAAAACTGTTTTTT. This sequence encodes CSAYRQRDGEKLFF.

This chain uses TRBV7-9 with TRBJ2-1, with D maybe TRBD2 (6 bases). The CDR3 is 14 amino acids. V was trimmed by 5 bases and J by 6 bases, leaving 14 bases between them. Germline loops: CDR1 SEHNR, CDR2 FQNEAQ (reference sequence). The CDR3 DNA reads TGTGCCAGCAGCACCATGACTAGAGGCAATGAGCAGTTCTTC. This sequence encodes CASSTMTRGNEQFF.

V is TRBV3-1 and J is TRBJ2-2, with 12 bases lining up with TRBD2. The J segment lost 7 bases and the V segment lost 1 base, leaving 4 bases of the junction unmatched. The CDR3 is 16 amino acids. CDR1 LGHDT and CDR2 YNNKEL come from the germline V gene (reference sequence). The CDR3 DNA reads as TGTGCCAGCAGCCAAGTTACTAGCGGGAGGAGCGGGGAGCTGTTTTTT. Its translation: CASSQVTSGRSGELFF.